This TCR beta chain was identified in a study of T-cell reconstitution after alpha-beta-depleted transplantation in children. Study results and limitations: Reported findings indicate that, about two months after transplant, alpha-beta T cells came from several hundred expanded clones, which were derived from non-depleted graft cells. T cells produced anew were the main source of T-cell counts and diversity one year after transplant. Diversity of TCRbeta at day 60 was high in some patients, arising from surviving recipient T cells and thymic progenitors.

V lost 5 bases and J lost 1, with 15 bases in between. CDR1 and CDR2 from the germline V gene are MDHEN and SYDVKM. CDR3 length: 15 amino acids. Unique molecular identifiers were built into the TCRbeta library. One entry per CDR3 protein, called by TCRdb with MiXCR from the PCR reads. The sample holds about 98,000 distinct CDR3 sequences, around a quarter seen once. This clonotype was recorded at least ten times. Its antigen is not known. The material sequenced was PBMCs, taken before TCRalphabeta/CD19-depleted stem cell transplant. The J gene is TRBJ2-7, the V gene TRBV28; D is possibly TRBD1 (5 bases). The receptor was isolated from a boy between 2 and 10 years old with acute lymphoblastic leukemia, due to receive a stem cell transplant. The CDR3 nucleotides read TGTGCCAGCAGTGCCCCGGCAGGGAAGTCCTACGAGCAGTACTTC. This sequence encodes CASSAPAGKSYEQYF.